The rows below give T cell receptor beta chains drawn from one sample of a study of cytomegalovirus exposure and HLA in healthy donors. Clones were read by immunoSEQ multiplex PCR, and TCRdb kept only the in-frame ones, dropping some. The sample yields under 150,000 clones, roughly 70% seen once. Sequencing was carried out using PBMCs. The receptors were gathered from a middle-aged woman in good health and CMV-seropositive. CDR3s include the opening cysteine and the closing phenylalanine or tryptophan. D genes are given only for firm matches. Where a row states a size, it is once, few, many or the class of an expanded clone; other rows omit it.

TRBJ2-7	few	TRBV4-1	.	16	TGCGCCAGCAGCCAAGATCAGGGGATGAGCTCCTACGAGCAGTACTTC	CASSQDQGMSSYEQYF
TRBJ2-7	.	TRBV2	TRBD1	13	TGTGCCAGCAGCCCCGGGACAGCTGACGAGCAGTACTTC	CASSPGTADEQYF
TRBJ1-6	.	TRBV30	.	14	TGTGCCTGGAGACTGAGCTCCTATAATTCACCCCTCCACTTT	CAWRLSSYNSPLHF
TRBJ2-1	few	TRBV10-3	.	12	TGTGCCATCAGCGGACAGAGTGATGAGCAGTTCTTC	CAISGQSDEQFF
TRBJ1-4	.	TRBV2	TRBD1	16	TGTGCCAGCAGTGAAGGGACAGGGTACACTAATGAAAAACTGTTTTTT	CASSEGTGYTNEKLFF
TRBJ2-7	.	TRBV6-5	TRBD1	14	TGTGCCAGCAGTTATCGACAGGGCAACGGCGAGCAGTACTTC	CASSYRQGNGEQYF
TRBJ2-5	.	TRBV7-9	.	14	TGTGCCAGCAGCCTACCGGGTGCGCAAGAGACCCAGTACTTC	CASSLPGAQETQYF
TRBJ2-1	.	TRBV11-3	TRBD2	16	TGTGCCAGCAGCCAGAGGGCTAGCGGGCTATACAATGAGCAGTTCTTC	CASSQRASGLYNEQFF
TRBJ2-1	.	TRBV9	TRBD1	15	TGTGCCAGCAGCAAACAGGGGAGCTCCTACAATGAGCAGTTCTTC	CASSKQGSSYNEQFF
TRBJ1-2	.	TRBV6-1	.	15	TGTGCCAGCACAGGTGTCATTCCCTTTAACTATGGCTACACCTTC	CASTGVIPFNYGYTF
TRBJ1-2	.	TRBV29-1	TRBD1	17	TGCAGCGTTGCCCCGGGGGACTACACAGGGGGCAGGAGTGGCTACACCTTC	CSVAPGDYTGGRSGYTF
TRBJ2-3	.	TRBV7-3	.	16	TGTGCCAGCAGCTTTAGGGGCTCTGGTACGACAGATACGCAGTATTTT	CASSFRGSGTTDTQYF